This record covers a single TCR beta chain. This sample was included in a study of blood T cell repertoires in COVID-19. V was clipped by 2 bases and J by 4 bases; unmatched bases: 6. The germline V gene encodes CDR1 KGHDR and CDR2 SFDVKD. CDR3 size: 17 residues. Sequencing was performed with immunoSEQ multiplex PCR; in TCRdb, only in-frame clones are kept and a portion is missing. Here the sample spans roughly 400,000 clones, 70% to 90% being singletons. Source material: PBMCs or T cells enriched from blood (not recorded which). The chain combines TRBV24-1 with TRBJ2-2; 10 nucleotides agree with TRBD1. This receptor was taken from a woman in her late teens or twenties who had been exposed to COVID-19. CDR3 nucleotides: TGTGCCACCAGTGATTCCTGGACAGGGGGGGGCACCGGGGAGCTGTTTTTT. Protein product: CATSDSWTGGGTGELFF.